A single sample gave rise to the 27 T cell receptor beta chains below, sequenced in a study of blood T cell repertoires in COVID-19. Produced via immunoSEQ multiplex PCR; TCRdb's table is partial and in-frame only. This table has around 110,000 clones, around 82% appearing once. The sample was peripheral blood. Receptors originate from a human donor in a cohort sampled during active COVID-19.

The V call is TRBV14, the J call TRBJ2-1, with TRBD2 matching 14 bases. From germline, CDR1 is SGHDN and CDR2 FVKESK. CDR3 length: 15 amino acids. V was pared by 3 bases and J by 9 bases, with 4 bases of the junction left unmatched. In nucleotides, the CDR3 is TGTGCCAGCAGCCAGGGACTAGCGGGAGAGGGTGAGCAGTTCTTC. Translating gives CASSQGLAGEGEQFF.

The CDR3 nucleotides are TGTGCTAGTGCTGTAGACACTGAAGCTTTCTTT. Protein product: CASAVDTEAFF. The gene calls are TRBV12-5 and TRBJ1-1; D is unresolved. The V end lost 7 bases, the J end lost 3 bases, and 6 bases lay between the germline ends. Germline V gene data show CDR1 as LGHNT and CDR2 as FRNRAP. CDR3 length equals 11 residues.

A few counts support this clone. The gene calls are TRBV9 and TRBJ2-7; no clear D. Germline V gives CDR1 SGDLS, CDR2 YYNGEE. V was shortened by 0 bases and J by 2 bases, with 9 bases between the two germline ends. This CDR3 has 14 amino acids. Written as DNA, the CDR3 is TGTGCCAGCAGCGTAGCTCCGGAGACCTACGAGCAGTACTTC. Translation gives CASSVAPETYEQYF.

The genes are TRBV5-1 and TRBJ2-3; TRBD2 is a possible D gene (6 bases). CDR3 length: 15 amino acids. Germline CDR1 is SGHRS and CDR2 is YFSETQ. V was shortened by 1 base and J by 6 bases, with 15 bases between the two germline ends. As DNA, the CDR3 is TGCGCCAGCAGCTTGTCTAGCGAACGGGTGGATACGCAGTATTTT. Translation: CASSLSSERVDTQYF.

The V and J genes are TRBV6-4 and TRBJ2-7, with a possible D match to TRBD1 (6 bases). Trimming removed 2 bases at V and 3 bases at J, with 8 bases between. Germline loops: CDR1 MRHNA, CDR2 SNTAGT. The CDR3 spans 13 residues. The CDR3 loop is CASSDGRGYEQYF. The CDR3 coding sequence is TGTGCCAGCAGTGACGGCAGGGGCTACGAGCAGTACTTC.

The chain is built from TRBV18 and TRBJ2-1; D perhaps matches TRBD1 (6 bases). CDR1 KGHSH and CDR2 LQKENI come from the germline V gene. Trimming left V 5 bases short and J 8 bases short, with 22 bases between. The CDR3 contains 16 residues. CDR3 nucleotides: TGTGCCAGCTCAGCCCCGGGACAAGGAGGACTCTATGAGCAGTTCTTC. Protein product: CASSAPGQGGLYEQFF.

The V and J genes are TRBV4-1 and TRBJ2-1; D is unclear. Germline V gene data show CDR1 as MGHRA and CDR2 as YSYEKL. V was clipped by 6 bases and J by 0 bases, with 9 bases between them. This CDR3 region has 14 residues. CDR3 bases: TGCGCCAGCAGTGTCGTCCTCTCCTACAATGAGCAGTTCTTC. The encoded protein is CASSVVLSYNEQFF.

This chain connects TRBV6-5 to TRBJ2-1; TRBD2 matches 8 bases. The CDR3 is made up of 12 amino acids. Germline values: CDR1 MNHEY, CDR2 SVGAGI. V trimming: 5 bases; J trimming: 6 bases; junction bases outside the gene matches: 0. The CDR3 bases are TGTGCCAGCAGTAGCGGGAGCAATGAGCAGTTCTTC. Protein product: CASSSGSNEQFF.

The chain uses TRBV12-5 and TRBJ2-1; 10 bases agree with TRBD2. The CDR3 runs to 15 residues. V dropped 4 bases and J dropped 4; count of bases not matched to a gene: 4. The germline V gene encodes CDR1 LGHNT and CDR2 FRNRAP. The CDR3 loop is CASGSPLAGYNEQFF. The CDR3 nucleotides are TGTGCTAGTGGTTCCCCACTAGCGGGGTACAATGAGCAGTTCTTC.

This sequence joins TRBV3-1 (or the pseudogene TRBV3-2) and TRBJ2-1, with 10 bases that match TRBD1. The germline CDR1 and CDR2 sequences are LGHDT and YNNKEL (reference sequence). The length of the CDR3 is 14 residues. V was clipped by 4 bases and J by 9 bases; unmatched bases: 6. The CDR3 loop is CASSPGTGVREQFF. Here the CDR3 DNA reads TGTGCCAGCAGCCCCGGGACAGGGGTTCGTGAGCAGTTCTTC.

The gene calls are TRBV7-9 and TRBJ2-5; 11 bases align to TRBD1. Unmatched junction bases numbered 7, after V lost 5 bases and J lost 5 bases. Germline V gives CDR1 SEHNR, CDR2 FQNEAQ (reference sequence). The CDR3 has 15 residues. CDR3 in amino acids: CASSLGTGGRETQYF. CDR3 in DNA: TGTGCCAGCAGCCTCGGGACAGGGGGTCGCGAGACCCAGTACTTC.

V and J are TRBV10-3 and TRBJ2-1; 12 nucleotides align to TRBD2. The CDR3 consists of 15 residues. The V gene's germline CDR1 is ENHRY and CDR2 SYGVKD. V lost 3 bases, J lost 4 bases, and 1 base stayed unmatched. CDR3 amino acids: CAISDTSGRYNEQFF. CDR3 sequence (DNA): TGTGCCATCAGTGATACTAGCGGGAGGTACAATGAGCAGTTCTTC.

J is TRBJ1-1 and V is TRBV2; 8 bases are shared with TRBD1. Germline CDR1 reads SNHLY; CDR2 reads FYNNEI. With V trimmed by 4 bases and J by 5 bases, 6 bases remained unmatched. This CDR3 spans 14 amino acids. CDR3 nucleotides: TGTGCCAGCAGTGGCCAGGGGGCGGTAACTGAAGCTTTCTTT. This encodes CASSGQGAVTEAFF.

The rearrangement uses TRBV5-1 and TRBJ2-1; 16 positions match TRBD2. The junction had 6 bases not matched to a gene; V was cut back by 3 bases and J by 9 bases. CDR1 is SGHRS and CDR2 is YFSETQ in the germline V gene. CDR3 length: 16 residues. The CDR3 reads CASSWGLAGGPVEQFF. The CDR3, as DNA: TGCGCCAGCAGCTGGGGACTAGCGGGAGGGCCCGTTGAGCAGTTCTTC. The full variable domain, its missing parts supplied by reference TRBV5-1 and TRBJ2-1, is KAGVTQTPRYLIKTRGQQVTLSCSPISGHRSVSWYQQTPGQGLQFLFEYFSETQRNKGNFPGRFSGRQFSNSRSEMNVSTLELGDSALYLCASSWGLAGGPVEQFFGPGTRLTVL.

The chain combines TRBV24-1 with TRBJ2-2; a possible D gene is TRBD1 (5 bases). V gave up 0 bases and J gave up 1 base, with 11 bases separating them. CDR3 size: 17 residues. The germline gives CDR1 KGHDR, CDR2 SFDVKD. The CDR3 loop is CATSDLGQGRNTGELFF. In DNA form, the CDR3 reads TGTGCCACCAGTGATTTGGGGCAGGGTAGGAACACCGGGGAGCTGTTTTTT.

This rearrangement joins TRBV4-3 to TRBJ2-1; 7 nucleotides match TRBD2. This CDR3 has 17 amino acids. J lost 0 bases, V lost 0 bases, and 5 bases had no gene match. Germline V lookup: CDR1 LGHNA, CDR2 YSLEER. CDR3: CASSQDSGRSSYNEQFF. Here the CDR3 DNA reads TGCGCCAGCAGCCAAGATTCCGGGAGGAGCTCCTACAATGAGCAGTTCTTC.

The chain links TRBV29-1 to TRBJ1-2; no firm D call. Germline V CDR1 and CDR2: SQVTM, ANQGSEA. The CDR3 sequence is 11 residues long. Deletions cut 6 bases from V and 5 bases from J, with 10 bases between. This chain's CDR3 is CSVFGGYGYTF. As DNA, the CDR3 is TGCAGCGTGTTCGGCGGGTATGGCTACACCTTC.

V usage is TRBV6-4 and J usage is TRBJ2-5; possibly TRBD2 for D (5 bases). Trimming pared 4 bases from V and 4 bases from J, leaving 10 bases between. From germline, CDR1 is MRHNA and CDR2 SNTAGT. CDR3 length equals 13 residues. The CDR3 coding sequence is TGTGCCAGCAGTGGGTTCGCGGGAGAGACCCAGTACTTC. Translating it yields CASSGFAGETQYF.

DNA for the CDR3: TGTGCCAGCAGTCGCCCCGGGACAGGGGGTGAAAAACTGTTTTTT. It codes for CASSRPGTGGEKLFF. The rearrangement links TRBV6-6 to TRBJ1-4; 11 positions agree with TRBD1. Germline V gives CDR1 MNHNY, CDR2 SVGAGI (reference sequence). The V and J ends lost 5 bases and 7 bases, in that order; junction bases with no gene match: 6. The CDR3 runs to 15 residues.

This clone showed up just once. A junction boundary mismatches the germline segment, possibly from a read error. This chain connects TRBV19 to TRBJ1-5, with TRBD1 as a possible D gene (5 bases). This CDR3 has 15 amino acids. From germline, CDR1 is LNHDA and CDR2 SQIVND (reference sequence). CDR3 in DNA: TGTGCCAGTAGTGAGGGACTCCTTAGCGATCAGCCCCAGCATTTT. Amino acids: CASSEGLLSDQPQHF.

The rearrangement links TRBV6-1 to TRBJ2-3, with 9 bases lining up with TRBD2. Trimming removed 4 bases from V and 1 base from J; junction bases left unmatched: 6. This CDR3 spans 16 amino acids. CDR1 and CDR2 from the germline V gene are MNHNS and SASEGT. The CDR3 spells CASSGGLAGRTDTQYF. The CDR3 coding sequence is TGTGCCAGCAGTGGGGGGCTAGCGGGGCGCACAGATACGCAGTATTTT.

The genes are TRBV28 and TRBJ1-4; 8 nucleotides agree with TRBD1. The CDR3 covers 18 residues. The germline V gene has CDR1 MDHEN and CDR2 SYDVKM. Trimming cost V 7 bases and J 2 bases; bases outside gene matches: 15. The CDR3 loop is CASTDRGFRVMTNEKLFF. In DNA, the CDR3 is TGTGCCAGCACCGACAGGGGATTTCGAGTTATGACTAATGAAAAACTGTTTTTT.

This chain links TRBV19 with TRBJ1-1; D may be TRBD1 (6 bases). The CDR3 sequence is 13 residues long. The V gene's germline CDR1 is LNHDA and CDR2 SQIVND (reference sequence). Trimming took 5 bases from V and 7 from J, leaving 14 bases between them. CDR3 nucleotide sequence: TGTGCCAGTAGTGTGGACAGATTCTATGAAGCTTTCTTT. Its protein is CASSVDRFYEAFF.

On this clone: This sample includes further DNA sequences coding for the same CDR3. This rearrangement joins TRBV19 to TRBJ1-5, with D maybe TRBD1 (5 bases). CDR1 and CDR2 from the germline V gene are LNHDA and SQIVND (reference sequence). V lost 1 base to trimming and J lost 2 bases, with 9 bases between them. CDR3 length: 15 amino acids. The CDR3 loop reads CASSIGGGGNQPQHF. The CDR3 DNA sequence: TGTGCCAGTAGTATAGGGGGCGGGGGCAATCAGCCCCAGCATTTT.

This chain uses TRBV5-1 with TRBJ2-7; 10 nucleotides agree with TRBD2. The CDR3 length is 14 residues. V gave up 3 bases and J gave up 4 bases; unmatched junction bases: 4. Germline V gives CDR1 SGHRS, CDR2 YFSETQ. Here the CDR3 DNA reads TGCGCCAGCAGCTACGGGACTAGCGTGTACGAGCAGTACTTC. This sequence encodes CASSYGTSVYEQYF.

The CDR3 reads CASSVLEQPNEQFF. CDR3 nucleotide sequence: TGTGCCAGCAGCGTATTGGAGCAACCCAATGAGCAGTTCTTC. The chain recombines TRBV9 with TRBJ2-1; D unresolved. Trimming stripped 1 base from V and 6 bases from J, with 11 bases between. Germline values: CDR1 SGDLS, CDR2 YYNGEE. The CDR3 extends over 14 amino acids.

This clone was seen more than once but under ten times. The DNA for the CDR3 is TGCGCCAGCGCCGTTGGGGGGAGCTCCTACGAGCAGTACTTC. Its translation: CASAVGGSSYEQYF. The rearrangement links TRBV5-1 to TRBJ2-7; D may be TRBD2 (6 bases). V lost 7 bases, J lost 0 bases, and 14 bases lay in between. Germline CDR1 SGHRS, CDR2 YFSETQ. The CDR3 consists of 14 residues.